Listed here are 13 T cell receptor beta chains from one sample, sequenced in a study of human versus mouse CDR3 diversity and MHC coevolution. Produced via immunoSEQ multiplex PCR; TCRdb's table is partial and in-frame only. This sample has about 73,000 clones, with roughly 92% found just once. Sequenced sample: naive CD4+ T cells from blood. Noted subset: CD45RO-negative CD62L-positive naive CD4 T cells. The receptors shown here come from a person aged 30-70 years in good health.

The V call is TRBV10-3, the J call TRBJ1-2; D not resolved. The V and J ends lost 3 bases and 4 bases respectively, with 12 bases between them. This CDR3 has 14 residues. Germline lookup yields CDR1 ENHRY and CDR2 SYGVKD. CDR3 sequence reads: CAISDKERSYGYTF. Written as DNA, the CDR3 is TGTGCCATCAGTGACAAGGAGAGGAGCTATGGCTACACCTTC.

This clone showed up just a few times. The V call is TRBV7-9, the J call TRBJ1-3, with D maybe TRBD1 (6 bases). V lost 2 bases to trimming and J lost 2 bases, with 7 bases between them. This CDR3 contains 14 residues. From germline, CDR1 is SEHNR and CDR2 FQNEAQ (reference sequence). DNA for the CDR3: TGTGCCAGCAGCTTAAAGGGGGCTGGAAACACCATATATTTT. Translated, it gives CASSLKGAGNTIYF.

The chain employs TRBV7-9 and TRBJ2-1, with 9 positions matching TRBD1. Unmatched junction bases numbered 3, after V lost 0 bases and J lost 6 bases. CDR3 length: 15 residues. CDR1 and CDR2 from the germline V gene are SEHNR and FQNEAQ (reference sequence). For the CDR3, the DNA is TGTGCCAGCAGCTTAGCCGGGACAGGGTTCAATGAGCAGTTCTTC. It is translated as CASSLAGTGFNEQFF.

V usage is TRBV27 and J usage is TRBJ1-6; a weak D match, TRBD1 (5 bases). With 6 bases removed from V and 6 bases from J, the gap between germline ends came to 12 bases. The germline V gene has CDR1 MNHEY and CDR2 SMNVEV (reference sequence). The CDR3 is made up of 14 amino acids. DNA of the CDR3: TGTGCCAGCAGCCAGGGACTGATTAATTCACCCCTCCACTTT. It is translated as CASSQGLINSPLHF.

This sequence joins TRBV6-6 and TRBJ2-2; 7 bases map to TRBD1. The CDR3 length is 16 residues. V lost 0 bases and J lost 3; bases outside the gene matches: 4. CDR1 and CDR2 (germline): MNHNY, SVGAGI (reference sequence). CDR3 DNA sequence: TGTGCCAGCAGTTACTCCGGGCAGGGGGACACCGGGGAGCTGTTTTTT. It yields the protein CASSYSGQGDTGELFF.

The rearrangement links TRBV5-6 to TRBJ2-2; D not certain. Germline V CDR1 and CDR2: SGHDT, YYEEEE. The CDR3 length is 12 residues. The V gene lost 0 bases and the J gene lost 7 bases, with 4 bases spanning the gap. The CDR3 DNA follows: TGTGCCAGCAGCTTGGCCGGCGGGGAGCTGTTTTTT. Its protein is CASSLAGGELFF.

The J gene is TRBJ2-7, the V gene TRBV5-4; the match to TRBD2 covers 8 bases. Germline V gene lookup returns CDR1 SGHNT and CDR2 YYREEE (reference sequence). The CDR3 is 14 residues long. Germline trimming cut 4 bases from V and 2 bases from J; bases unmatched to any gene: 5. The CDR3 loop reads CASSRRGGAYEQYF. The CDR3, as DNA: TGTGCCAGCAGCAGACGGGGGGGGGCCTACGAGCAGTACTTC.

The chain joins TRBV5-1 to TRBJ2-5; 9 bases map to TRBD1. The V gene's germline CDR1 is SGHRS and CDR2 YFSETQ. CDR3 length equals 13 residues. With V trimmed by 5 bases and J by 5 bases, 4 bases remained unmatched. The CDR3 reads CASRLQGAETQYF. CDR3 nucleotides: TGCGCCAGCAGATTACAGGGGGCCGAGACCCAGTACTTC.

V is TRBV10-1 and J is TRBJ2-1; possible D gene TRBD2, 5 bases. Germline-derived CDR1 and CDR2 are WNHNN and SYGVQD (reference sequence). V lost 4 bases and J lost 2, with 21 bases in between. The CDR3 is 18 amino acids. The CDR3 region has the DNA TGCGCCAGCAGTGGTCCCCAAGTACCTTCCGGGGCCTACAATGAGCAGTTCTTC. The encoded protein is CASSGPQVPSGAYNEQFF.

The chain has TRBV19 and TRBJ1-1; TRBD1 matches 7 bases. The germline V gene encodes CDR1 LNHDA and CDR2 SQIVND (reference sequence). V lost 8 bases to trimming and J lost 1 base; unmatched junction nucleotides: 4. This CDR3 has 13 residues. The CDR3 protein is CASSDRRNTEAFF. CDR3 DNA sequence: TGTGCCAGTTCGGACAGGAGGAACACTGAAGCTTTCTTT.

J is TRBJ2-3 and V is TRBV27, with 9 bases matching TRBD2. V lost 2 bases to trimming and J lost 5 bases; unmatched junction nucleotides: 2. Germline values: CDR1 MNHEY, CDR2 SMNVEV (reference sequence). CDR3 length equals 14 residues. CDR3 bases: TGTGCCAGCAGTTTACGCGGGGGGGTAGATACGCAGTATTTT. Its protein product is CASSLRGGVDTQYF.

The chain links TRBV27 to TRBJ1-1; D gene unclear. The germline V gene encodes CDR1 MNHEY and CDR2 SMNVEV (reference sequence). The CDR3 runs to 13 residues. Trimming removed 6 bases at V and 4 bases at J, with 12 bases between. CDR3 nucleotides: TGTGCCAGCAGACCGACACCCATCACTGAAGCTTTCTTT. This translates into CASRPTPITEAFF.

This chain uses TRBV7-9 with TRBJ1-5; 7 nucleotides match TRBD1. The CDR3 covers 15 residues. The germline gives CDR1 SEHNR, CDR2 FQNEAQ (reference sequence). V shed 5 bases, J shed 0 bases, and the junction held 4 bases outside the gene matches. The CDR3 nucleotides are TGTGCCAGCAGCCGGACAGGAATTAGCAATCAGCCCCAGCATTTT. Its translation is CASSRTGISNQPQHF.